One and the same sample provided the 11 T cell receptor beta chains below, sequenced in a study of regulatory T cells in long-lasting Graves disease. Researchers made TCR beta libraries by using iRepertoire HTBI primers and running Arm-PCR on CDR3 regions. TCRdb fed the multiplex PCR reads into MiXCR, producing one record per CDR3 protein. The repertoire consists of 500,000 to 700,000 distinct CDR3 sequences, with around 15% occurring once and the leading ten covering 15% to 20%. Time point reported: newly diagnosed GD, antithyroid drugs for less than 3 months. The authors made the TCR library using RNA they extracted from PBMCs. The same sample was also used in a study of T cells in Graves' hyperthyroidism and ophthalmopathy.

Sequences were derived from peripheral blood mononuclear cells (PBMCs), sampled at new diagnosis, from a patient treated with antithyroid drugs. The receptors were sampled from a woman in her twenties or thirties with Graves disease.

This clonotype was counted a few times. The CDR3 spells CSASFSPANEQFF. The CDR3 nucleotides are TGCAGTGCTAGTTTCTCCCCTGCTAATGAGCAGTTCTTC. This sequence joins TRBV20-1 and TRBJ2-1; D call uncertain. V shed 3 bases and J shed 7 bases, with 13 bases lying between them. Germline CDR1 reads DFQATT; CDR2 reads SNEGSKA (reference sequence). The CDR3 has 13 residues.

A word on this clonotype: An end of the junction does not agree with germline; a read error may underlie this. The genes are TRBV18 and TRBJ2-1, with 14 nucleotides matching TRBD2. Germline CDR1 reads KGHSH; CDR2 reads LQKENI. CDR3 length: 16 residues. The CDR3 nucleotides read TGTGCCAGCTCACCGGCGGACGGGACTAGCGGGAGCCGGTTAATCTTC. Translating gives CASSPADGTSGSRLIF. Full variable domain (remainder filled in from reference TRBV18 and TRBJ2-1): NAGVMQNPRHLVRRRGQEARLRCSPMKGHSHVYWYRQLPEEGLKFMVYLQKENIIDESGMPKERFSAEFPKEGPSILRIQQVVRGDSAAYFCASSPADGTSGSRLIFGPGTRLTVL.

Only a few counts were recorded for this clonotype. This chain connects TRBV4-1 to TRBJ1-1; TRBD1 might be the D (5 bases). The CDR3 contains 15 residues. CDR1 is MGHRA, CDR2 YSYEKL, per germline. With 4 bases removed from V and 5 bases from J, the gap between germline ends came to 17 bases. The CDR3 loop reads CASSRPKGRGTEAFF. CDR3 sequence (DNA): TGCGCCAGCAGCCGCCCCAAGGGGCGAGGGACTGAAGCTTTCTTT.

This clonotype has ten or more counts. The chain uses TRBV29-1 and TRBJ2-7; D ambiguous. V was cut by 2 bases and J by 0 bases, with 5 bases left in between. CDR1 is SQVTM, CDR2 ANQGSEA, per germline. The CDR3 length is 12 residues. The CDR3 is CSVETGSYEQYF. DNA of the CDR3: TGCAGCGTTGAAACGGGCTCCTACGAGCAGTACTTC.

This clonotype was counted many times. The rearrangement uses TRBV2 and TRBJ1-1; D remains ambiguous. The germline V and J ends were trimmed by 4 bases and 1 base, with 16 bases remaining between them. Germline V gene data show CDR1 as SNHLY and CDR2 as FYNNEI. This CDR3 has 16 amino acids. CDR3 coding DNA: TGTGCCAGCAGTGTTCCTCCGCCGGATTCGAACACTGAAGCTTTCTTT. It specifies CASSVPPPDSNTEAFF.

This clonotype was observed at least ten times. CDR3 protein: CASSYSSWGANQPQHF. The CDR3 DNA is TGTGCCAGCAGTTACTCGAGTTGGGGGGCGAACCAGCCCCAGCATTTT. V gene TRBV6-5 combines with J gene TRBJ1-5; tentative D call: TRBD1 (6 bases). The V gene's germline CDR1 is MNHEY and CDR2 SVGAGI. V was cut by 0 bases and J by 7 bases, with 16 bases left in between. CDR3 size: 16 residues.

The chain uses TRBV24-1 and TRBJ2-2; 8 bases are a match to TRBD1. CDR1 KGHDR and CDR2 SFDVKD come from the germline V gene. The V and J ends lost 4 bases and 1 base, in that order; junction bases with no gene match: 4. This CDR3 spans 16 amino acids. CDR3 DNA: TGTGCCACCAGTGAAACCGGGACAGGGAACACCGGGGAGCTGTTTTTT. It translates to CATSETGTGNTGELFF.

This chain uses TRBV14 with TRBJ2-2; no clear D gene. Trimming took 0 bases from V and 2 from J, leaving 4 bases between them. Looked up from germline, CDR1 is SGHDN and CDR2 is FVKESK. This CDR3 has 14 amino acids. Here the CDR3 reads CASSQDANTGELFF. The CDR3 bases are TGTGCCAGCAGCCAAGACGCCAACACCGGGGAGCTGTTTTTT.

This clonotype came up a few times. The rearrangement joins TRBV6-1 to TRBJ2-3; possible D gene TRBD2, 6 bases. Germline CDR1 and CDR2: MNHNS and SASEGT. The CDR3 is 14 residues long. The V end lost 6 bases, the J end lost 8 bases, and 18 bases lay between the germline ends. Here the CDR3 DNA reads TGTGCCAGCAGGGGGGGTCCCCCGGAAGGTACGCAGTATTTT. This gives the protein CASRGGPPEGTQYF.

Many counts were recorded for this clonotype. The CDR3 reads CASSSLTGPRTDTQYF. The CDR3, as DNA: TGTGCCAGCAGTTCCTTGACAGGGCCGCGCACAGATACGCAGTATTTT. V gene TRBV2 combines with J gene TRBJ2-3; 7 bases align to TRBD1. CDR1 is SNHLY, CDR2 FYNNEI, per germline. V trimming: 5 bases; J trimming: 1 base; junction bases outside the gene matches: 9. This CDR3 has 16 residues.

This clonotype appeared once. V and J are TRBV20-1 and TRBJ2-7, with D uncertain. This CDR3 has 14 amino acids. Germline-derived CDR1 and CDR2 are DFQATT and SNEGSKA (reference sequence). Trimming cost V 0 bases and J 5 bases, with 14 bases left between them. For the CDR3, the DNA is TGCAGTGCTAGAGACTTGGGCAGGCTCCACGAGCAGTACTTC. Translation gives CSARDLGRLHEQYF.